The 2 T cell receptor beta chains below were found in one sample sequenced in a study of OX40 agonist ivuxolimab in advanced cancers. The method was immunoSEQ multiplex PCR; TCRdb's version includes in-frame clones alone and lacks a portion of them. The top ten hold roughly a quarter of the sample, which has around 20,000 clones, 65% to 90% seen once. The source material was CD4+ or CD8+ T cells sorted from blood, sampled in a trial of the OX40 agonist ivuxolimab. The receptors come from an adult with an advanced solid tumor such as melanoma, head and neck, liver or kidney cancer.

The chain couples TRBV28 to TRBJ2-1; no firm D call. The CDR3 loop spans 11 amino acids. Per the germline V gene, CDR1 is MDHEN and CDR2 is SYDVKM. V lost 6 bases, J lost 6 bases, and 6 bases lay in between. CDR3 nucleotides: TGTGCCAGCAGCCCTACCAATGAGCAGTTCTTC. Translating gives CASSPTNEQFF.

V is TRBV5-1 and J is TRBJ2-7; D is perhaps TRBD1 (5 bases). The V and J ends lost 0 bases and 2 bases respectively, with 6 bases between them. The CDR3 totals 13 residues. Per germline, CDR1 SGHRS and CDR2 YFSETQ. In DNA form, the CDR3 reads TGCGCCAGCAGCTTGGGGACAACCTACGAGCAGTACTTC. It specifies CASSLGTTYEQYF.